This T cell receptor beta chain was obtained from a study of beta chain features in type 1 diabetes. Study in general: All samples combined gave around 98,000,000 sorted cells for examination. Study-wide findings and caveats: Among all four CD4+ subsets, Type 1 diabetes patients had TCRB CDR3s that were moderately but significantly shorter. Junctions at VDJ sites from type 1 diabetes patients had fewer insertions and more deletions. Researchers reported that naive, central memory and Treg TCRB repertoires appeared more similar in patients than in healthy donors.

V dropped 0 bases and J dropped 8 bases, with 16 bases sitting between them. Germline V lookup: CDR1 GTSNPN, CDR2 SVGIG (reference sequence). This CDR3 spans 14 amino acids. The authors reverse transcribed all of the isolated RNA, so sequencing captured expressed TCRB transcripts. Sequenced by immunoSEQ multiplex PCR; TCRdb stores in-frame clones only, minus some. There are some 140,000 clones in the sample; about a tenth occur only once, and roughly 0.74% lies in the top ten. This clone has a count of ten or more. The antigen remains unidentified. The chain links TRBV30 to TRBJ1-2, with a weak D call TRBD1 (5 bases). The sequence was obtained from a man between 18 and 35 years old in good health. The specimen was central memory CD4+ T cells from blood. The CDR3: CAWSVPASGKGYTF. As DNA, the CDR3 is TGTGCCTGGAGTGTACCCGCCTCAGGGAAAGGCTACACCTTC.